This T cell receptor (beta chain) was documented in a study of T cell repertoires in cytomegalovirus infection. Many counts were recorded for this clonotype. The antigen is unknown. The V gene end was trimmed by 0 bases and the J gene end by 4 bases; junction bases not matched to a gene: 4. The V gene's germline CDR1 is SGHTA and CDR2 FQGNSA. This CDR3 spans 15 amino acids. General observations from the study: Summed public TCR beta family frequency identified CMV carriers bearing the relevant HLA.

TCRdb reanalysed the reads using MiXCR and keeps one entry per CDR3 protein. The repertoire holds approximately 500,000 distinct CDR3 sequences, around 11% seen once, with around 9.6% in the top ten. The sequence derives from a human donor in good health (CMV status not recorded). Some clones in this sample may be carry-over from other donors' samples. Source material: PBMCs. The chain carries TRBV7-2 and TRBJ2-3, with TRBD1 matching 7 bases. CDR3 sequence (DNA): TGTGCCAGCAGCTTAGCGGGACAGAGGGCAGATACGCAGTATTTT. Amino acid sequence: CASSLAGQRADTQYF.